These 2 T cell receptor beta chains originate from one sample sequenced in a study of T cells in Graves' hyperthyroidism and ophthalmopathy. TCR beta CDR3 regions were amplified from RNA. When the TCR CDR3 underwent first-round RT-PCR, the HTBI primer set was used. TCRdb reprocessed the multiplex PCR reads with MiXCR, giving one entry per CDR3 protein. This table holds around 490,000 distinct CDR3 sequences, around 20% found once. Sequenced sample: blood. The receptor source for this set is a man aged 35 to 55 with Graves' ophthalmopathy.

The sample holds a few counts of this clonotype. A much more abundant neighbour one base away suggests this may be a read error. This chain uses TRBV2 with TRBJ1-1; the D is unclear. The germline CDR1 and CDR2 sequences are SNHLY and FYNNEI. There are 13 residues in the CDR3. The CDR3 sequence: CAGSEARGIEAFF. Written as DNA, the CDR3 is TGTGCCGGCAGTGAAGCGCGAGGGATTGAAGCTTTCTTT. Together with reference TRBV2 and TRBJ1-1, the CDR3 gives the full variable domain: EPEVTQTPSHQVTQMGQEVILRCVPISNHLYFYWYRQILGQKVEFLVSFYNNEISEKSEIFDDQFSVERPDGSNFTLKIRSTKLEDSAMYFCAGSEARGIEAFFGQGTRLTVV.

As regards this clonotype: At one of its ends the junction is not consistent with the germline gene, which may arise from a read error. The chain has TRBV18 and TRBJ2-2; 13 bases align to TRBD2. The germline V gene has CDR1 KGHSH and CDR2 LQKENI. The CDR3 runs to 17 residues. CDR3 coding DNA: TGTGCCAGCTCACCACCTGGACTAGCGGGAGATACCGGGGGGCTGTTTTTT. Residues: CASSPPGLAGDTGGLFF.